Listed below are T cell receptor beta chains from one sample, sequenced in a study of CDR3 diversity in severe acne. From the PCR reads, TCRdb called clonotypes with MiXCR, one entry per CDR3 protein. This table has around 91,000 distinct CDR3 sequences, around 53% appearing once. Material for sequencing was blood. All receptors derive from a male donor in good health, without acne. Each CDR3 is given with its conserved first and last residue. The order of the fields is V gene, clone size, J gene, D gene, CDR3 DNA, CDR3 protein. A D gene is named only where the DNA matches it firmly. Rows give clone size only sometimes, using once, few, many, or a class for an expanded clone.

v_call: TRBV6-6
clone_size: many
j_call: TRBJ1-5
d_call: .
cdr3_nt: TGTGCCAGTTACTCCGGGGGCCATCAGCCCCAGCATTTT
cdr3_aa: CASYSGGHQPQHF

v_call: TRBV25-1
clone_size: many
j_call: TRBJ2-7
d_call: .
cdr3_nt: TGTGCCAGCAGTTTCGGCTACGAGCAGTACTTC
cdr3_aa: CASSFGYEQYF

v_call: TRBV7-3
clone_size: few
j_call: TRBJ1-1
d_call: .
cdr3_nt: TGTGCCAGCAGCTTAACTCGGGGAAAGGCTTTCTTT
cdr3_aa: CASSLTRGKAFF

v_call: TRBV5-8
clone_size: many
j_call: TRBJ2-3
d_call: .
cdr3_nt: TGTGCCAGCAGCGGTACAGGGTTCCCCGAGGGAGATACGCAGTATTTT
cdr3_aa: CASSGTGFPEGDTQYF

v_call: TRBV5-6
clone_size: many
j_call: TRBJ2-5
d_call: .
cdr3_nt: TGTGCCAGCGGCTCCGTCGGGGACCCCGAGGAGACCCAGTACTTC
cdr3_aa: CASGSVGDPEETQYF

v_call: TRBV10-2
clone_size: few
j_call: TRBJ2-5
d_call: .
cdr3_nt: TGCGCCAGCAGTGGGTACGGGACACCCCAAGAGACCCAGTACTTC
cdr3_aa: CASSGYGTPQETQYF

v_call: TRBV5-1
clone_size: .
j_call: TRBJ1-6
d_call: TRBD1
cdr3_nt: TGCGCCAGCACACCATACCCCGGGACAGGGAGTTCACCCCTCCACTTT
cdr3_aa: CASTPYPGTGSSPLHF

v_call: TRBV5-1
clone_size: .
j_call: TRBJ2-1
d_call: TRBD2
cdr3_nt: TGTGCCAGCAGCTCCCGGACTAGCGGGAGCGGAGGTCATGAGCAGTTCTTC
cdr3_aa: CASSSRTSGSGGHEQFF

v_call: TRBV4-1
clone_size: many
j_call: TRBJ1-3
d_call: .
cdr3_nt: TGCGCCAGCAGCCAAGTGGAGGGTCCTTCCTCTGGAAACACCATATATTTT
cdr3_aa: CASSQVEGPSSGNTIYF

v_call: TRBV25-1
clone_size: .
j_call: TRBJ1-3
d_call: .
cdr3_nt: TGTGCCAGCAGTGGACGACAGAACTCTGGAAACACCATATATTTT
cdr3_aa: CASSGRQNSGNTIYF

v_call: TRBV7-3
clone_size: few
j_call: TRBJ1-1
d_call: .
cdr3_nt: TGTGCCAGCAGCTCCGTAGCAAACACTGAAGCTTTCTTT
cdr3_aa: CASSSVANTEAFF

v_call: TRBV19
clone_size: .
j_call: TRBJ2-7
d_call: .
cdr3_nt: TGTGCCAGTAGTCGGGACTTTAACGAGCAGTACTTC
cdr3_aa: CASSRDFNEQYF

v_call: TRBV19
clone_size: .
j_call: TRBJ2-7
d_call: .
cdr3_nt: TGTGCCAGTAGTATACAACAGGGCCCCTACGAGCAGTACTTC
cdr3_aa: CASSIQQGPYEQYF

v_call: TRBV7-9
clone_size: .
j_call: TRBJ2-3
d_call: TRBD2
cdr3_nt: TGTGCCAGCAGCTTAATTCTAGCGGGAGGGATCACAGATACGCAGTATTTT
cdr3_aa: CASSLILAGGITDTQYF

v_call: TRBV6-5
clone_size: many
j_call: TRBJ1-1
d_call: .
cdr3_nt: TGTGCCAGCAACCGGAGGCCGGGAATGGCTGAAGCTTTCTTT
cdr3_aa: CASNRRPGMAEAFF

v_call: TRBV6-5
clone_size: .
j_call: TRBJ2-3
d_call: TRBD1
cdr3_nt: TGTGCCAGCAGTAACCGGACAGGGGATTTTTGGGATACGCAGTATTTT
cdr3_aa: CASSNRTGDFWDTQYF

v_call: TRBV6-6
clone_size: many
j_call: TRBJ2-7
d_call: TRBD1
cdr3_nt: TGTGCCAGTACCTGGGACAGAAACTACGAGCAGTACTTC
cdr3_aa: CASTWDRNYEQYF

v_call: TRBV20-1
clone_size: .
j_call: TRBJ2-2
d_call: .
cdr3_nt: TGCAGTGCCGGGCCTTATAGCACCGGGGAGCTGTTTTTT
cdr3_aa: CSAGPYSTGELFF

v_call: TRBV9
clone_size: few
j_call: TRBJ1-2
d_call: .
cdr3_nt: TGTGCCAGCAGTGGGGCCCACCTTGGCTACACCTTC
cdr3_aa: CASSGAHLGYTF

v_call: TRBV15
clone_size: .
j_call: TRBJ1-2
d_call: .
cdr3_nt: TGTGCCACCAGCAGAGGTGGGAAAGGGTACGACTATGGCTACACCTTC
cdr3_aa: CATSRGGKGYDYGYTF

v_call: TRBV20-1
clone_size: .
j_call: TRBJ1-1
d_call: .
cdr3_nt: TGCAGTGCTAGAGATTTTGGGCGGACGAACACTGAAGCTTTCTTT
cdr3_aa: CSARDFGRTNTEAFF

v_call: TRBV20-1
clone_size: .
j_call: TRBJ2-3
d_call: .
cdr3_nt: TGCAGTGCTAGGGGGCTCCGAACAACAAATGAGCAGTATTTT
cdr3_aa: CSARGLRTTNEQYF

v_call: TRBV20-1
clone_size: .
j_call: TRBJ1-4
d_call: .
cdr3_nt: TGCAGTGCTAGATCCGGCGCGGGGGCCAGCGAAAAACTGTTTTTT
cdr3_aa: CSARSGAGASEKLFF

v_call: TRBV4-1
clone_size: many
j_call: TRBJ2-7
d_call: .
cdr3_nt: TGCGCCAGCAGCCAACCCGGACAGTCGTCCTACGAGCAGTACTTC
cdr3_aa: CASSQPGQSSYEQYF

v_call: TRBV20-1
clone_size: .
j_call: TRBJ2-5
d_call: TRBD2
cdr3_nt: TGCAGTGCTAGAGCCGGGACTAGCGGGGGGGCTTTTGAGACCCAGTACTTC
cdr3_aa: CSARAGTSGGAFETQYF

v_call: TRBV7-2
clone_size: .
j_call: TRBJ2-7
d_call: TRBD2
cdr3_nt: TGTGCCAGCAGCTTATCGGGGGGAATTGGGGCCTACGAGCAGTACTTC
cdr3_aa: CASSLSGGIGAYEQYF

v_call: TRBV6-6
clone_size: .
j_call: TRBJ2-5
d_call: TRBD1
cdr3_nt: TGTGCCAGACAGAGGGGACAGTTTGGGGGTAGAGAGACCCAGTACTTC
cdr3_aa: CARQRGQFGGRETQYF

v_call: TRBV4-1
clone_size: few
j_call: TRBJ2-2
d_call: .
cdr3_nt: TGCGCCAGCAGCCAAGATTGGGTCGGGGAGCTGTTTTTT
cdr3_aa: CASSQDWVGELFF

v_call: TRBV2
clone_size: .
j_call: TRBJ1-4
d_call: .
cdr3_nt: TGTGCCAGACAGCAGCGGGAGGAGGAAAAACTGTTTTTT
cdr3_aa: CARQQREEEKLFF

v_call: TRBV7-9
clone_size: .
j_call: TRBJ1-4
d_call: .
cdr3_nt: TGTGCCAGCAGCGACCGAGGGACGTTGGGTGAAAAACTGTTTTTT
cdr3_aa: CASSDRGTLGEKLFF

v_call: TRBV20-1
clone_size: .
j_call: TRBJ2-3
d_call: TRBD2
cdr3_nt: TGCAGTGCTAGAGATGGGCGGGAGTTTTTCACAGATACGCAGTATTTT
cdr3_aa: CSARDGREFFTDTQYF

v_call: TRBV15
clone_size: many
j_call: TRBJ1-2
d_call: .
cdr3_nt: TGTGCCACCAGCAGAGCGGTGGATTCGCATGGCTACACCTTC
cdr3_aa: CATSRAVDSHGYTF

v_call: TRBV29-1
clone_size: many
j_call: TRBJ1-1
d_call: .
cdr3_nt: TGCAGCGTTGCCTCTATCGGAGGGAGGACTGAAGCTTTCTTT
cdr3_aa: CSVASIGGRTEAFF

v_call: TRBV10-1
clone_size: .
j_call: TRBJ2-1
d_call: .
cdr3_nt: TGCGCCAGCAGTGAAGGTACGGACAGCCTAAATTACAATGAGCAGTTCTTC
cdr3_aa: CASSEGTDSLNYNEQFF

v_call: TRBV19
clone_size: many
j_call: TRBJ2-1
d_call: TRBD2
cdr3_nt: TGTGCCAGTAGGCGGCCGGGACTAGACTACAATGAGCAGTTCTTC
cdr3_aa: CASRRPGLDYNEQFF

v_call: TRBV2
clone_size: .
j_call: TRBJ1-4
d_call: TRBD1
cdr3_nt: TGTGCCAGCAGGGGGACAGGGGACGTCTCGGTGGCTAATGAAAAACTGTTTTTT
cdr3_aa: CASRGTGDVSVANEKLFF

v_call: TRBV10-2
clone_size: .
j_call: TRBJ2-5
d_call: .
cdr3_nt: TGCGCCAGCAGAGTGTCCGTCCCCAGCTTGGGAGGAGAAGGAGAAGAGACCCAGTACTTC
cdr3_aa: CASRVSVPSLGGEGEETQYF

v_call: TRBV5-1
clone_size: .
j_call: TRBJ1-4
d_call: .
cdr3_nt: TGCGCCAGCAGCTTGGCCGGTCATGTGGGAGGTGAAAAACTGTTTTTT
cdr3_aa: CASSLAGHVGGEKLFF

v_call: TRBV19
clone_size: .
j_call: TRBJ2-7
d_call: TRBD2
cdr3_nt: TGTGCCAGTAGGGAGCGGGAGTTTAATGAGCAGTACTTC
cdr3_aa: CASREREFNEQYF

v_call: TRBV7-9
clone_size: few
j_call: TRBJ2-7
d_call: TRBD2
cdr3_nt: TGTGCCAGCAGCGCAACTAGCGACGAGCAGTACTTC
cdr3_aa: CASSATSDEQYF

v_call: TRBV14
clone_size: many
j_call: TRBJ2-7
d_call: TRBD1
cdr3_nt: TGTGCCAGCAGCCAAGAAAGCTTTCTGGACAGGACCTCCTACGAGCAGTACTTC
cdr3_aa: CASSQESFLDRTSYEQYF

v_call: TRBV25-1
clone_size: .
j_call: TRBJ1-5
d_call: .
cdr3_nt: TGTGCCAGCAGCGTAGGCACCCATAGCAATCAGCCCCAGCATTTT
cdr3_aa: CASSVGTHSNQPQHF

v_call: TRBV6-1
clone_size: .
j_call: TRBJ2-3
d_call: .
cdr3_nt: TGTGCCAGCACCACGGCGGGACTGGACGTAAGAGAGCAGTATTTT
cdr3_aa: CASTTAGLDVREQYF

v_call: TRBV7-7
clone_size: .
j_call: TRBJ2-7
d_call: .
cdr3_nt: TGTGCTAGCAGCCTGGGACCGCGATACGAGCAGTACTTC
cdr3_aa: CASSLGPRYEQYF

v_call: TRBV7-6
clone_size: .
j_call: TRBJ1-4
d_call: .
cdr3_nt: TGTGCCAGCAGCTTCACTGACAACACCAAAAAACTGTTTTTT
cdr3_aa: CASSFTDNTKKLFF

v_call: TRBV5-5
clone_size: once
j_call: TRBJ1-1
d_call: .
cdr3_nt: TGTGCCAGCAGCCTCCTCGACAGGATGAACACTGAAGCTTTCTTT
cdr3_aa: CASSLLDRMNTEAFF

v_call: TRBV7-2
clone_size: few
j_call: TRBJ1-2
d_call: .
cdr3_nt: TGTGCCAGCAGCCCGGACAGTGGCTATGGCTACACCTTC
cdr3_aa: CASSPDSGYGYTF

v_call: TRBV19
clone_size: many
j_call: TRBJ1-2
d_call: TRBD1
cdr3_nt: TGTGCCAGTAGTATAGGGGACAGGGGGCGCTCCGTCTATGGCTACACCTTC
cdr3_aa: CASSIGDRGRSVYGYTF

v_call: TRBV11-3
clone_size: once
j_call: TRBJ2-1
d_call: TRBD2
cdr3_nt: TGTGCCAGCAGCTTGGGGGCTAGCGGGAGGAGTGAGCAGTTCTTC
cdr3_aa: CASSLGASGRSEQFF

v_call: TRBV20-1
clone_size: .
j_call: TRBJ2-3
d_call: .
cdr3_nt: TGCAGTGCTAGACCCCCCAGGACAAGCACAGATACGCAGTATTTT
cdr3_aa: CSARPPRTSTDTQYF

v_call: TRBV28
clone_size: .
j_call: TRBJ1-5
d_call: .
cdr3_nt: TGTGCCAGCAGCATAGGGCGACAGCTCGAGCATTTT
cdr3_aa: CASSIGRQLEHF

v_call: TRBV5-6
clone_size: many
j_call: TRBJ2-7
d_call: .
cdr3_nt: TGTGCCAGCAGCTTGCTGCGGCGATCCTACGAGCAGTACTTC
cdr3_aa: CASSLLRRSYEQYF

v_call: TRBV2
clone_size: .
j_call: TRBJ2-7
d_call: TRBD2
cdr3_nt: TGTGCCAGCAGCCCTAGCGGGGGAATCTCCTACGAGCAGTACTTC
cdr3_aa: CASSPSGGISYEQYF

v_call: TRBV14
clone_size: .
j_call: TRBJ1-1
d_call: .
cdr3_nt: TGTGCCAGCAGCCAAGGGGTCAGGAGGAACACTGAAGCTTTCTTT
cdr3_aa: CASSQGVRRNTEAFF

v_call: TRBV7-9
clone_size: many
j_call: TRBJ2-7
d_call: .
cdr3_nt: TGTGCCAGCAGCTCTGGGGTACACGAGCAGTACTTC
cdr3_aa: CASSSGVHEQYF

v_call: TRBV6-1
clone_size: many
j_call: TRBJ1-2
d_call: .
cdr3_nt: TGTGCCAGCAGTGAAGCGGGCAGCATAGGTTACTATGGCTACACCTTC
cdr3_aa: CASSEAGSIGYYGYTF

v_call: TRBV7-9
clone_size: .
j_call: TRBJ1-1
d_call: .
cdr3_nt: TGTGCCAGCAAGGGGGGGGAGAACACTGAAGCTTTCTTT
cdr3_aa: CASKGGENTEAFF

v_call: TRBV7-9
clone_size: many
j_call: TRBJ1-1
d_call: .
cdr3_nt: TGTGCCAGCAGCCACGCCACCCAGGTTCCCACATTGGGAGCTTTCTTT
cdr3_aa: CASSHATQVPTLGAFF

v_call: TRBV25-1
clone_size: many
j_call: TRBJ1-1
d_call: .
cdr3_nt: TGTGCCAGCAGTGCCTTCACAGAGAACACTGAAGCTTTCTTT
cdr3_aa: CASSAFTENTEAFF

v_call: TRBV3-1
clone_size: .
j_call: TRBJ1-5
d_call: .
cdr3_nt: TGTGCCAGCAGCCAAGCCTCGGGTAGCAATCAGCCCCAGCATTTT
cdr3_aa: CASSQASGSNQPQHF